This T cell receptor beta chain derives from a study of CD8 T cells in ankylosing spondylitis (dated by TCRdb to about 2017). The study in broad terms: The study profiled T cell receptor beta repertoires in healthy donors and ankylosing spondylitis patients to find disease-linked TCR variants. Peripheral blood was sampled, and synovial fluid was additionally collected from ankylosing spondylitis patients. The full study cohort was made up of 20 to 25 ankylosing spondylitis patients and around 100 healthy donors. Results and caveats for the whole study, not just this receptor: Significant enrichment of the disease-linked clones was reported in matched synovial fluid samples from ankylosing spondylitis patients. Blood from ankylosing spondylitis patients appeared to be characterized by a TCR beta motif made up of seven or eight highly homologous amino acid variants. The disease-linked clones had a CD8+ phenotype and were found at relatively low frequencies in peripheral blood. Some motif variants were previously reported in synovial fluid and blood of reactive arthritis patients, suggesting common disease-initiation mechanisms.

As concerns this clonotype: The antigen this receptor binds is unknown. The record has no base qualities; no much larger clone is one base away.

V drops 2 bases and J drops 7 bases, leaving 6 bases in between. Spanning cysteine to phenylalanine, the CDR3 consists of 13 amino acids. The CDR3 DNA has 39 bases and is translated from base 1. The germline V gene provides CDR1 SGHNT and CDR2 YENEEA. Sequencing took place on an Illumina HiSeq 2500. Quantitative 5'-RACE with molecular barcodes was the method used to prepare the TCR beta libraries. Per the source publication's procedure: A new computational method, built on a probabilistic model of VDJ rearrangement, was used to identify disease-linked TCR variants. TCRdb trimmed the raw reads at Q25, called clones with MiXCR and kept productive beta chains. Here each entry gathers all rows of one CDR3 protein and keeps the most common genes and DNA. These V and J calls originate from TCRdb's pipeline instead of the authors' own analysis. The sample table records about 340,000 distinct CDR3 sequences; less than 10% of these occur just once. 14% to 15% of the sample comes from the top ten.

The receptor comes from a male donor with ankylosing spondylitis. This receptor chain uses TRBV11-3 and TRBJ1-6; the D gene lacks a confident call. Input material: blood, either unsorted or a sorted T cell fraction (not recorded which). The nucleotide sequence reads as follows: TGTGCCAGCAGCTTATCGGTGAATTCACCCCTCCACTTT. It translates to CASSLSVNSPLHF.